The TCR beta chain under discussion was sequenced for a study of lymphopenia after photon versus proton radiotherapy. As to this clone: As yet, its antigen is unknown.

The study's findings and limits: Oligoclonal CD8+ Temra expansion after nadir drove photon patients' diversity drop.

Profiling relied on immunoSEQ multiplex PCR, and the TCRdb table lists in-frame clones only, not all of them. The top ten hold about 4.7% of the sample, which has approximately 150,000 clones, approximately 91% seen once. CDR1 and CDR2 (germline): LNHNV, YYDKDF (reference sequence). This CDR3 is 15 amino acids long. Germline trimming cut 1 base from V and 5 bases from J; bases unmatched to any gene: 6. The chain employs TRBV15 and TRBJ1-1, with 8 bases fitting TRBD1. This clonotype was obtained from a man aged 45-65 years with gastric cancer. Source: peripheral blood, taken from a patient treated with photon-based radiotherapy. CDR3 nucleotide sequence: TGTGCCACCAGCAGAGGGACAGGGTTAATGACTGAAGCTTTCTTT. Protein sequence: CATSRGTGLMTEAFF.